The 14 T cell receptor beta chains presented below share a single source sample, sequenced in a study of control samples from healthy donors and cancer patients. TCRdb's table, derived via immunoSEQ multiplex PCR, lists solely in-frame clones and lacks some. The sample has tens of thousands of clones, approximately 90% seen once. Material: blood. These TCRs come from a woman aged 70 to 79 in good health.

This clone was picked up a small number of times. J is TRBJ1-2 and V is TRBV6-6; D remains ambiguous. Trimming removed 6 bases at V and 4 bases at J, with 12 bases between. Germline V CDR1 and CDR2: MNHNY, SVGAGI (reference sequence). CDR3 size: 13 residues. For the CDR3, the DNA is TGTGCCAGCAGCCCCCCAGGTCCCTATGGCTACACCTTC. Translating gives CASSPPGPYGYTF.

J is TRBJ2-1 and V is TRBV7-2, with 8 bases that match TRBD1. The germline CDR1 and CDR2 sequences are SGHTA and FQGNSA. The CDR3 consists of 14 residues. With 1 base clipped from V and 8 bases from J, the junction kept 4 bases outside the gene matches. The CDR3 region is CASSLVQGAYEQFF. In DNA, the CDR3 is TGTGCCAGCAGCTTAGTTCAGGGGGCTTATGAGCAGTTCTTC.

V usage is TRBV5-1 and J usage is TRBJ1-6; maybe TRBD1 (6 bases). Trimming stripped 2 bases from V and 8 bases from J, with 17 bases between. The CDR3 runs to 16 residues. Looked up from germline, CDR1 is SGHRS and CDR2 is YFSETQ. CDR3 region: CASSLARASGDSPLHF. CDR3 bases: TGCGCCAGCAGCTTAGCTCGGGCCTCAGGGGATTCACCCCTCCACTTT.

The V gene is TRBV20-1, the J gene TRBJ1-3; maybe TRBD1 (5 bases). CDR3 length: 10 residues. Germline loops: CDR1 DFQATT, CDR2 SNEGSKA (reference sequence). Trimming stripped 6 bases from V and 10 bases from J, with 10 bases between. The CDR3 loop reads CSANGGTIYF. The CDR3 bases are TGCAGTGCCAACGGGGGAACCATATATTTT.

This chain connects TRBV10-3 to TRBJ1-1, with D unresolved. CDR3 size: 13 residues. Germline assignment: CDR1 ENHRY and CDR2 SYGVKD. V shed 3 bases and J shed 4 bases, with 9 bases lying between them. The CDR3 DNA follows: TGTGCCATCAGTGATGGGGTAGGCACTGAAGCTTTCTTT. Encoded protein: CAISDGVGTEAFF.

V is TRBV11-3 and J is TRBJ2-2; D may correspond to TRBD1 or TRBD2 (5 bases each). V was trimmed by 3 bases and J by 1 base, leaving 15 bases between them. Germline V lookup: CDR1 SGHNT, CDR2 YENEEA. This CDR3 region has 17 residues. The CDR3 region is CASSFSTGTLNTGELFF. CDR3 DNA: TGTGCCAGCAGCTTCTCTACCGGGACCCTGAACACCGGGGAGCTGTTTTTT.

The chain couples TRBV6-5 to TRBJ1-2; TRBD1 matches 9 bases. Germline lookup yields CDR1 MNHEY and CDR2 SVGAGI. V was pared by 6 bases and J by 8 bases, with 7 bases of the junction left unmatched. This CDR3 contains 13 residues. The CDR3 nucleotides are TGTGCCAGCAGGGATGACAGGGGGAGAGGCTACACCTTC. Its protein product is CASRDDRGRGYTF.

The chain has TRBV12-3 or TRBV12-4 and TRBJ1-1; 7 nucleotides line up with TRBD1. This CDR3 has 13 residues. V shed 6 bases, J shed 5 bases, and the junction held 6 bases outside the gene matches. This chain's CDR3 is CASSLQGRTEAFF. The CDR3 nucleotides are TGTGCCAGCAGCCTACAGGGGAGAACTGAAGCTTTCTTT.

The chain joins TRBV7-9 to TRBJ2-7, with D perhaps matching TRBD1 or TRBD2 (5 bases each). The CDR3 is 14 residues long. Germline V gives CDR1 SEHNR, CDR2 FQNEAQ (reference sequence). V was shortened by 1 base and J by 9 bases, with 16 bases between the two germline ends. The CDR3 bases are TGTGCCAGCAGCTTAGGGGGCTTCGGGGCAGGGCAGTACTTC. Its protein product is CASSLGGFGAGQYF. Supplemented by reference TRBV7-9 and TRBJ2-7, the full variable domain reads DTGVSQNPRHKITKRGQNVTFRCDPISEHNRLYWYRQTLGQGPEFLTYFQNEAQLEKSRLLSDRFSAERPKGSFSTLEIQRTEQGDSAMYLCASSLGGFGAGQYFGPGTRLTVT.

The V gene is TRBV18, the J gene TRBJ1-5; 7 bases match TRBD1. CDR1 and CDR2 (germline): KGHSH, LQKENI. Unmatched junction bases numbered 6, after V lost 6 bases and J lost 4 bases. The CDR3 is 14 amino acids. The CDR3 is CASSPQGDNQPQHF. The CDR3 bases are TGTGCCAGCTCCCCCCAGGGGGATAATCAGCCCCAGCATTTT.

CDR3 sequence: CASSGSGLSNTGELFF. In DNA form, the CDR3 reads TGTGCCAGCAGCGGTAGCGGGCTTTCGAACACCGGGGAGCTGTTTTTT. The chain recombines TRBV9 with TRBJ2-2; 7 nucleotides agree with TRBD2. In germline, CDR1 is SGDLS, CDR2 YYNGEE. Trimming took 3 bases from V and 0 from J; bases not matched to a gene: 5. The CDR3 length is 16 residues.

This chain joins TRBV18 and TRBJ1-4, with D perhaps matching TRBD1 (5 bases). Germline V gene data show CDR1 as KGHSH and CDR2 as LQKENI. CDR3 length: 14 residues. V was pared by 1 base and J by 8 bases, with 11 bases between. CDR3 region: CASSPLGDYEKLFF. CDR3 nucleotide sequence: TGTGCCAGCTCACCACTGGGGGATTACGAAAAACTGTTTTTT.

This clone occurred a few times. This chain links TRBV10-2 with TRBJ2-2; 13 bases are shared with TRBD2. The length of the CDR3 is 15 residues. With 6 bases clipped from V and 6 bases from J, the junction kept 4 bases outside the gene matches. Per germline, CDR1 WSHSY and CDR2 SAAADI. The CDR3 loop reads CASRKTSGGAGELFF. The CDR3 DNA sequence: TGCGCCAGCAGGAAAACTAGCGGGGGGGCCGGGGAGCTGTTTTTT.

The V and J genes are TRBV30 and TRBJ1-6, with D possibly matching TRBD1 (6 bases). Germline lookup yields CDR1 GTSNPN and CDR2 SVGIG (reference sequence). V was cut by 5 bases and J by 6 bases, with 11 bases left in between. CDR3 length equals 13 residues. CDR3 sequence reads: CAWDLRGNSPLHF. CDR3 nucleotide sequence: TGTGCCTGGGACCTCAGGGGTAATTCACCCCTCCACTTT. The variable domain in full, with the rest retrieved from reference TRBV30 and TRBJ1-6, is SQTIHQWPATLVQPVGSPLSLECTVEGTSNPNLYWYRQAAGRGLQLLFYSVGIGQISSEVPQNLSASRPQDRQFILSSKKLLLSDSGFYLCAWDLRGNSPLHFGNGTRLTVT.